This entry lists 10 T cell receptor beta chains sequenced from one sample in a study of shared clonotypes between healthy human individuals. Produced via immunoSEQ multiplex PCR; TCRdb's table is partial and in-frame only. The sample yields 600,000 or so clones, more than 95% seen once. Naive-designated CD8 cells lacked CD45RO, were positively enriched for CCR7, and omitted terminally differentiated effector memory CD45RA+ cells. The sample comprised naive CD8+ T cells sorted from blood. All receptors come from a man aged 25 to 40 in good health.

The V call is TRBV7-9, the J call TRBJ2-1; 8 bases agree with TRBD1. Germline-derived CDR1 and CDR2 are SEHNR and FQNEAQ (reference sequence). Germline trimming cut 5 bases from V and 5 bases from J; bases unmatched to any gene: 11. This CDR3 comprises 16 residues. For the CDR3, the DNA is TGTGCCAGCAGCCCCGTGAGGACAGGGTTAAACAATGAGCAGTTCTTC. This gives the protein CASSPVRTGLNNEQFF.

V and J are TRBV7-6 and TRBJ2-7, with a weak D call TRBD1 (6 bases). From germline, CDR1 is SGHVS and CDR2 FNYEAQ. The CDR3 length is 15 residues. The V end was cut by 5 bases, the J end by 6 bases, with 20 bases between. The DNA of the CDR3 is TGTGCCAGCAGCCCGCAAATCGCAGGGGCGGGCGAGCAGTACTTC. Its protein product is CASSPQIAGAGEQYF.

This clone appeared a single time. The CDR3 is CASSLGTGGAYEQYF. The DNA of the CDR3 is TGCGCCAGCAGCTTGGGGACAGGGGGCGCCTACGAGCAGTACTTC. The J gene is TRBJ2-7, the V gene TRBV5-1; 11 nucleotides line up with TRBD1. CDR3 length: 15 amino acids. Germline V gene data show CDR1 as SGHRS and CDR2 as YFSETQ. V lost 0 bases and J lost 2; bases outside the gene matches: 1.

J is TRBJ1-4 and V is TRBV7-6; the D is unclear. CDR3 size: 15 residues. Germline-derived CDR1 and CDR2 are SGHVS and FNYEAQ. With 2 bases removed from V and 5 bases from J, the gap between germline ends came to 12 bases. This CDR3 reads CASSLTKDWNEKLFF. The CDR3 DNA follows: TGTGCCAGCAGCTTAACCAAGGATTGGAATGAAAAACTGTTTTTT.

In nucleotides, the CDR3 is TGTGCCAGCAGTCTACAGTTCGGCTCTACCTACGAGCAGTACTTC. Its translation is CASSLQFGSTYEQYF. This sequence joins TRBV11-2 and TRBJ2-7; D ambiguous. The CDR3 contains 15 residues. Germline CDR1 is SGHAT and CDR2 is FQNNGV. The V end was cut by 6 bases, the J end by 2 bases, with 17 bases between.

The genes are TRBV7-3 and TRBJ1-1; D is uncertain. The V gene's germline CDR1 is SGHTA and CDR2 FQGTGA. This CDR3 is built from 12 residues. The V end lost 3 bases, the J end lost 3 bases, and 5 bases lay between the germline ends. As DNA, the CDR3 is TGTGCCAGCAGCTTCGGATACACTGAAGCTTTCTTT. Residues: CASSFGYTEAFF.

The genes are TRBV2 and TRBJ1-2; no reliable D call. This CDR3 is built from 16 residues. Germline CDR1 and CDR2: SNHLY and FYNNEI. Trimming left V 1 base short and J 1 base short, with 13 bases between. The chain's CDR3 is CASSEGLADVNYGYTF. The CDR3 DNA reads as TGTGCCAGCAGTGAAGGTTTGGCAGATGTTAACTATGGCTACACCTTC.

Concerning this clone: Additional DNA sequences in this sample encode the identical CDR3. This chain uses TRBV5-1 with TRBJ2-1; D unresolved. V dropped 0 bases and J dropped 4 bases, with 5 bases sitting between them. Germline loops: CDR1 SGHRS, CDR2 YFSETQ. The CDR3 runs 13 residues. The CDR3 DNA reads as TGCGCCAGCAGCTTGGGAGCATACAATGAGCAGTTCTTC. Protein sequence: CASSLGAYNEQFF.

The J gene is TRBJ2-7, the V gene TRBV6-1, with 10 bases fitting TRBD2. The CDR3 is made up of 15 amino acids. V was clipped by 6 bases and J by 3 bases; unmatched bases: 8. The germline V gene has CDR1 MNHNS and CDR2 SASEGT. CDR3 residues: CASRDVGLADYEQYF. The CDR3 DNA reads as TGTGCCAGCAGGGACGTCGGACTAGCGGACTACGAGCAGTACTTC.

This clone was counted a single time. The chain has TRBV6-6 and TRBJ2-3; D call uncertain. The CDR3 covers 12 residues. Germline lookup yields CDR1 MNHNY and CDR2 SVGAGI (reference sequence). V was trimmed by 4 bases and J by 4 bases, leaving 6 bases between them. The CDR3 is CASSSLPDTQYF. Written as DNA, the CDR3 is TGTGCCAGCAGTTCTCTCCCAGATACGCAGTATTTT.